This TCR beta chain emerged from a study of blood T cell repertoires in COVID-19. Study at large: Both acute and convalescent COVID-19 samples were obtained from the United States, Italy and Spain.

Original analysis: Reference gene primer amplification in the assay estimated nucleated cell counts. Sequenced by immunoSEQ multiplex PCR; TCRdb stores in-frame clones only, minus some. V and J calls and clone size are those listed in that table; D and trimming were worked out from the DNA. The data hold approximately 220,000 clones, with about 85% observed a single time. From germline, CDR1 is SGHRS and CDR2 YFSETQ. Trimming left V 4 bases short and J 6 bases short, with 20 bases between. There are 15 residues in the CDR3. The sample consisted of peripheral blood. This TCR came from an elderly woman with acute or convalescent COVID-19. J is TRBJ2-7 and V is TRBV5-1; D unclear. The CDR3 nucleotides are TGCGCCAGCAGCCTGTGCCGCGGCCCCCCCATCGAGCAGTACTTC. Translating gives CASSLCRGPPIEQYF.